This TCR beta chain was observed in a study of technical replicates of blood from a handful of donors. The CDR3 totals 16 residues. J lost 2 bases, V lost 2 bases, and 4 bases had no gene match. The germline CDR1 and CDR2 sequences are MNHEY and SMNVEV (reference sequence). The method was immunoSEQ multiplex PCR; TCRdb's version includes in-frame clones alone and lacks a portion of them. This table has around 60,000 clones, over 90% appearing once. The chain recombines TRBV27 with TRBJ2-4; 9 bases map to TRBD1. Sequenced: PBMCs. The clonotype was recovered from a human donor in good health. Some clones in this sample may be carry-over from other donors' samples. CDR3 nucleotide sequence: TGTGCCAGCAGTTTAGGGACAGGGAGGCCCAAAAACATTCAGTACTTC. This sequence encodes CASSLGTGRPKNIQYF.